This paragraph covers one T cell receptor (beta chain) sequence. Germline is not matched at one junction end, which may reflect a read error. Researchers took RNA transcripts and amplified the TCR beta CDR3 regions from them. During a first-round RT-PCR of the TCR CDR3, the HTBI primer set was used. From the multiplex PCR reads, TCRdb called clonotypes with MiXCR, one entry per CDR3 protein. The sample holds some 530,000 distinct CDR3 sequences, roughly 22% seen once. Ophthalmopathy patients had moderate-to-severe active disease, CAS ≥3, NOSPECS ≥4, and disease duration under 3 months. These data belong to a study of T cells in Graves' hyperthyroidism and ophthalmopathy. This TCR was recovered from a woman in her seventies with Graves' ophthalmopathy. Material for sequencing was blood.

The CDR3, as DNA: TGTGCCGGCAGCCTCGGGAGGGAGGGCACCAATGAGCAGTTCTTC. Its protein product is CAGSLGREGTNEQFF. The V call is TRBV7-9, the J call TRBJ2-1, with TRBD2 matching over 8 bases. This CDR3 has 15 amino acids. The germline V gene has CDR1 SEHNR and CDR2 FQNEAQ (reference sequence).